This T cell receptor (beta chain) derives from a study of blood T cell repertoires in COVID-19. Study-wide context: The cDNA or gDNA used as material had been derived from T cells, B-cell-depleted T cells, or PBMCs.

Original methodology: Quantification of nucleated cells was approximated via reference gene primer amplification. Libraries were prepared by immunoSEQ multiplex PCR; TCRdb keeps only in-frame clonotypes and omits some of them. The V and J calls and clone size are taken from that table; D and trimming were inferred from the DNA. The repertoire holds 200,000 to 250,000 clones, with more than 75% as singletons. Germline CDR1 is LNHDA and CDR2 is SQIVND (reference sequence). With 5 bases removed from V and 6 bases from J, the gap between germline ends came to 13 bases. The CDR3 sequence is 13 residues long.

The specimen was peripheral blood. The TCR originated in a human donor in a cohort sampled during active COVID-19. This chain joins TRBV19 and TRBJ1-2; D is ambiguous. CDR3 in amino acids: CASSPRYSDGYTF. The CDR3 bases are TGTGCCAGTAGTCCCCGGTATAGTGATGGCTACACCTTC.